The sequence of this TCR beta chain was determined in a study of T cells in Graves' hyperthyroidism and ophthalmopathy. There are 13 residues in the CDR3. Trimming removed 0 bases from V and 5 bases from J, with 8 bases in between. Germline V lookup: CDR1 MGHRA, CDR2 YSYEKL. RNA transcripts were the template for amplifying TCR beta CDR3 regions. With the HTBI primer set, the TCR CDR3 went through a first round of RT-PCR. TCRdb re-derived calls from the multiplex PCR reads in MiXCR, one entry per CDR3 protein. The sample consists of about half a million distinct CDR3 sequences, around 22% of them appearing once. At least ten counts were recorded for this clonotype. Its antigen is currently unknown. Study results and caveats: Ophthalmopathy stood apart from stable hyperthyroidism in a 13 V-J model.

Sequenced material: blood. The rearrangement joins TRBV4-1 to TRBJ2-7; D unresolved. This clonotype was obtained from a woman in her twenties or thirties with Graves' ophthalmopathy. Here the CDR3 DNA reads TGCGCCAGCAGCCAAGATAGAGTCAACGAGCAGTACTTC. Amino acid sequence: CASSQDRVNEQYF.